This T cell receptor beta chain is from a study of blood T cell repertoires in COVID-19. At the level of the study: T cells, B-cell-depleted T cells, or PBMCs provided the cDNA or gDNA that served as material.

Trimming removed 0 bases from V and 3 bases from J, with 11 bases in between. The length of the CDR3 is 15 residues. Germline assignment: CDR1 LGHNA and CDR2 YSLEER. This clone was recorded once. Original methodology: Amplification with reference gene primers provided the estimates of nucleated cell counts. The repertoire was sequenced with immunoSEQ multiplex PCR; TCRdb's copy has only in-frame clones and lacks some. V, J and clone size are those of that table, while D and trimming were read from the DNA. The sample lists hundreds of thousands of clones, 80% occurring once. Recruitment covered fewer than 25 US areas and drew participants whose ages spanned roughly 18 to 100 years. Participants had their cohort set by participant-reported clinical history.

The sample consisted of PBMCs or T cells enriched from blood (not recorded which). V usage is TRBV4-3 and J usage is TRBJ1-2; D remains unclear. The clonotype originates from a middle-aged woman with acute COVID-19. The CDR3 loop reads CASSQDLSGDYGYTF. CDR3 bases: TGCGCCAGCAGCCAAGATCTATCCGGGGACTATGGCTACACCTTC.